This TCR beta chain was obtained from a study of blood T cells in healthy people across ages. CDR1 is MNHNS and CDR2 is SASEGT in the germline V gene. This CDR3 is 15 amino acids long. After removal of 7 bases from V and 3 bases from J, the junction contained 11 bases not matched to a gene. Then a second PCR, running roughly 7 to 12 cycles, was carried out with a sample-barcoded 5' primer and a J-beta primer mix. From the 5' RACE reads, TCRdb called clonotypes with MiXCR, one entry per CDR3 protein. The data show about 1.6 million distinct CDR3 sequences, roughly 32% seen once. This clonotype showed up just a few times.

This clonotype originated in a woman in her thirties in good health. The chain recombines TRBV6-1 with TRBJ2-5; 7 bases align to TRBD2. The sample consisted of blood. CDR3 in amino acids: CASTRTGGLEETQYF. In DNA form, the CDR3 reads TGTGCCAGCACTCGAACGGGAGGCCTAGAAGAGACCCAGTACTTC.